Listed below are T cell receptor beta chains from one sample, sequenced in a study of Ad26.COV2.S vaccination and SARS-CoV-2 variants. Clones were sequenced by immunoSEQ multiplex PCR, and TCRdb holds only the in-frame ones, with some missing. Here the sample spans a few hundred thousand clones, 80% to 95% being singletons. The sample in question was peripheral blood, obtained in a trial of Ad26.COV2.S vaccine versus placebo. These receptors originate from a person aged 18-60 years who received the Ad26.COV2.S COVID-19 vaccine or a placebo. Each CDR3 is given with its conserved first and last residue. Each record gives: V gene, CDR3 protein.

>TRBV5-1
CASSRTAGDYGYTF
>TRBV7-2
CASSLVPSGSHNEQFF
>TRBV6-2/TRBV6-3
CASSYLVPTDTQYF
>TRBV6-2/TRBV6-3
CASSFRGGASYTF
>TRBV12-3/TRBV12-4
CASRSNTGELFF
>TRBV27
CASSSYQQGTNYGYTF
>TRBV7-2
CASRHSRTSGSSYNEQFF
>TRBV30
CAWSVDRQPQHF
>TRBV7-9
CASSLQGGPKNTGELFF
>TRBV28
CASSLAQDYNEQFF
>TRBV7-9
CASGDGRTGELFF
>TRBV9
CASSVGSAYEQYF
>TRBV3-1/TRBV3-2
CASSQRTPGSGSYEQYF
>TRBV27
CASSGRDRGRRETQYF
>TRBV11-2
CASSNRDRPYEQYF
>TRBV7-9
CASSTSGFTEAFF
>TRBV7-2
CASSSLGNIQYF
>TRBV9
CASSVTPTGEETQYF
>TRBV10-1
CASSDNRDEQYF
>TRBV4-2
CASSQAYGELFF